The clone carrying this TCR beta chain has more than one count but fewer than ten. What it binds is unknown. The data were obtained in a study of identical twins. Study results and caveats: Out-of-frame alpha sequences shared by twins showed excess low generation probability. In cord blood, abundant beta clonotypes had fewer insertions; memory showed no trend. Out-of-frame sharing of TCR alpha in monozygotic twins was underestimated by models.

Per the germline V gene, CDR1 is SQVTM and CDR2 is ANQGSEA. V lost 6 bases and J 9 bases, leaving 21 bases between the germline ends. The CDR3 is made up of 14 amino acids. In TCRdb, the 5' RACE reads were re-called with MiXCR into one record per CDR3 protein. The sample includes under 350,000 distinct CDR3 sequences, 8.5% to 9.5% of them seen just once. The same sample was also studied in work on yellow fever vaccine responses in identical twins. As reported in that work: Twins' T cell vaccine responses reportedly looked partly convergent, partly personalized.

The chain employs TRBV29-1 and TRBJ2-1; a weak D match, TRBD1 (5 bases). The sample was CD8+ T cells sorted from blood. The receptor comes from a woman younger than 30 in good health. DNA for the CDR3: TGCAGCGTGAACCACGCAGGGTCGGTGGTTGAGCAGTTCTTC. It is translated as CSVNHAGSVVEQFF.